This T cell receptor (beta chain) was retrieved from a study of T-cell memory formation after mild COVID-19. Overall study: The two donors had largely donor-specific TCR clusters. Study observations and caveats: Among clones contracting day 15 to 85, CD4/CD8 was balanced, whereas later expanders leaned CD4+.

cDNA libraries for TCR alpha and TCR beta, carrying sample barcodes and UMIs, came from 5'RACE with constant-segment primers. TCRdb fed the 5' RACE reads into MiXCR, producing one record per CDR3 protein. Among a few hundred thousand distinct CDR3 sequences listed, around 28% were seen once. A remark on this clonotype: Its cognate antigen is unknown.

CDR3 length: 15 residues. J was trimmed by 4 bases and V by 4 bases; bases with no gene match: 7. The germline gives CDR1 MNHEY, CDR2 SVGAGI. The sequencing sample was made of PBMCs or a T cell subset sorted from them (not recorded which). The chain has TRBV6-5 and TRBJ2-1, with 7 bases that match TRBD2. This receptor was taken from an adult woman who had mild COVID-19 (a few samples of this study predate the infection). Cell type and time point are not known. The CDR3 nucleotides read TGTGCCAGCAGTTCAGGACTAGGGCGGTACAATGAGCAGTTCTTC. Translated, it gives CASSSGLGRYNEQFF.